The 21 T cell receptor beta chains below were found in one sample sequenced in a study of blood T cell repertoires in COVID-19. TCRdb's table, derived via immunoSEQ multiplex PCR, lists solely in-frame clones and lacks some. The profile shows roughly 250,000 clones, roughly 89% of them singletons. Input material: peripheral blood. These receptors came from a woman aged 40 to 50 who had recovered from COVID-19.

The chain recombines TRBV19 with TRBJ1-4, with 9 bases identical to TRBD1. Germline V gene data show CDR1 as LNHDA and CDR2 as SQIVND (reference sequence). The J segment lost 6 bases and the V segment lost 6 bases, leaving 5 bases of the junction unmatched. This CDR3 is 14 amino acids long. The CDR3 nucleotides are TGTGCCAGTAGCAACAGGGGGCGGGATGAAAAACTGTTTTTT. It translates to CASSNRGRDEKLFF.

The chain recombines TRBV28 with TRBJ2-4; 7 nucleotides line up with TRBD2. Germline trimming cut 1 base from V and 5 bases from J; bases unmatched to any gene: 14. Germline CDR1 MDHEN, CDR2 SYDVKM. CDR3 length: 18 amino acids. This chain's CDR3 is CASSLYLSGGSRENIQYF. The CDR3 DNA reads TGTGCCAGCAGTTTATATCTTTCGGGGGGTAGTAGGGAAAACATTCAGTACTTC.

The chain combines TRBV4-1 with TRBJ1-1; TRBD1 might be the D (6 bases). Germline V lookup: CDR1 MGHRA, CDR2 YSYEKL. V dropped 0 bases and J dropped 3 bases, with 11 bases sitting between them. The CDR3 sequence is 15 residues long. CDR3 sequence: CASSQERGIDTEAFF. DNA of the CDR3: TGCGCCAGCAGCCAAGAGAGGGGGATCGACACTGAAGCTTTCTTT.

The V and J genes are TRBV27 and TRBJ2-7; D remains unclear. The CDR3 consists of 11 residues. Germline V gene data show CDR1 as MNHEY and CDR2 as SMNVEV (reference sequence). V was clipped by 5 bases and J by 3 bases, with 5 bases between them. CDR3 bases: TGTGCCAGCAGTCCAGGCTACGAGCAGTACTTC. Its protein product is CASSPGYEQYF.

The rearrangement links TRBV10-2 to TRBJ1-2; weak D call: TRBD1 (6 bases). This CDR3 spans 13 amino acids. V lost 4 bases and J lost 8, with 14 bases in between. The germline gives CDR1 WSHSY, CDR2 SAAADI. In DNA, the CDR3 is TGCGCCAGCAGTGCGGCACAGGGAGGGGGCTACACCTTC. Its protein is CASSAAQGGGYTF.

The chain couples TRBV6-6 to TRBJ2-3; 8 bases align to TRBD2. This CDR3 has 14 amino acids. J gave up 3 bases and V 7 bases, and 6 bases lay outside the gene matches. Germline values: CDR1 MNHNY, CDR2 SVGAGI (reference sequence). CDR3: CASTIAGRTDTQYF. CDR3 DNA sequence: TGTGCCAGCACGATAGCGGGGCGTACAGATACGCAGTATTTT.

The chain links TRBV27 to TRBJ2-2; 10 nucleotides line up with TRBD1. The CDR3 sequence is 15 residues long. V shed 5 bases, J shed 5 bases, and the junction held 5 bases outside the gene matches. In germline, CDR1 is MNHEY, CDR2 SMNVEV (reference sequence). In DNA form, the CDR3 reads TGTGCCAGCAGTAAACGGACAGGGGGTACCGGGGAGCTGTTTTTT. Translated, it gives CASSKRTGGTGELFF.

The CDR3 sequence: CASSIWSGLSTEAFF. The CDR3 DNA follows: TGTGCCAGTAGTATATGGTCAGGGTTAAGCACTGAAGCTTTCTTT. The gene calls are TRBV19 and TRBJ1-1; D possibly corresponds to TRBD1 (5 bases). The CDR3 runs to 15 residues. Trimming pared 2 bases from V and 4 bases from J, leaving 14 bases between. Germline CDR1 is LNHDA and CDR2 is SQIVND (reference sequence).

V is TRBV30 and J is TRBJ1-6, with 7 bases aligning to TRBD1. The CDR3 is 16 amino acids. V lost 0 bases, J lost 6 bases, and 8 bases stayed unmatched. CDR1 is GTSNPN and CDR2 is SVGIG in the germline V gene (reference sequence). The CDR3 DNA sequence: TGTGCCTGGAGTGTACGGTGGACAGGAGGTAATTCACCCCTCCACTTT. Translated: CAWSVRWTGGNSPLHF.

The genes are TRBV5-1 and TRBJ2-7, with TRBD1 identical over 8 bases. The CDR3 has 13 residues. J lost 6 bases, V lost 5 bases, and 7 bases had no gene match. Germline V gene sequence: CDR1 SGHRS, CDR2 YFSETQ. The CDR3 reads CASRPTGAGEQYF. CDR3 coding DNA: TGCGCCAGCAGACCGACAGGGGCGGGCGAGCAGTACTTC.

This clone was seen a handful of times. This chain joins TRBV12-3 or TRBV12-4 and TRBJ1-6; 9 bases line up with TRBD1. The CDR3 runs to 13 residues. Trimming cost V 10 bases and J 10 bases; bases outside gene matches: 8. This CDR3 is CATWDRVGSPLHF. Written as DNA, the CDR3 is TGTGCCACCTGGGACAGGGTGGGCTCACCCCTCCACTTT.

This sequence joins TRBV6-5 and TRBJ2-7; 9 positions agree with TRBD1. There are 15 residues in the CDR3. Trimming removed 6 bases from V and 3 bases from J; junction bases left unmatched: 9. Germline values: CDR1 MNHEY, CDR2 SVGAGI. In nucleotides, the CDR3 is TGTGCCAGCAGACGTACCGGGACAGGGATCTACGAGCAGTACTTC. It is translated as CASRRTGTGIYEQYF.

This chain uses TRBV10-3 with TRBJ1-4; 7 nucleotides align to TRBD1. V shed 10 bases, J shed 3 bases, and the junction held 14 bases outside the gene matches. The CDR3 sequence is 16 residues long. Germline V gene sequence: CDR1 ENHRY, CDR2 SYGVKD. DNA of the CDR3: TGTGCCACCCGGGACAGAAGTCGTGGTGCTAATGAAAAACTGTTTTTT. Its translation: CATRDRSRGANEKLFF.

V gene TRBV2 combines with J gene TRBJ1-1; D unclear. Looked up from germline, CDR1 is SNHLY and CDR2 is FYNNEI. The V and J ends lost 4 bases and 8 bases respectively, with 20 bases between them. The CDR3 extends over 15 amino acids. CDR3 protein: CASSVPRETKLEAFF. DNA for the CDR3: TGTGCCAGCAGTGTACCCCGAGAGACTAAACTCGAAGCTTTCTTT.

Here the CDR3 DNA reads TGTGCCAGCAGCTTGGGGGGTGCTAGCGGGGAGGATACGCAGTATTTT. It yields the protein CASSLGGASGEDTQYF. The chain combines TRBV5-4 with TRBJ2-3; TRBD2 matches at 9 bases. The CDR3 runs 16 residues. Germline CDR1 and CDR2: SGHNT and YYREEE (reference sequence). With V trimmed by 0 bases and J by 6 bases, 8 bases remained unmatched.

The chain is built from TRBV6-1 and TRBJ1-5, with D maybe TRBD1 (6 bases). Trimming shortened V by 1 base and J by 4 bases, and 14 bases separated the two germline ends. This CDR3 comprises 16 residues. Germline V gene lookup returns CDR1 MNHNS and CDR2 SASEGT. DNA of the CDR3: TGTGCCAGCAGTGAAGGAGGGGGGAGGGCAAATCAGCCCCAGCATTTT. Translated, it gives CASSEGGGRANQPQHF.

The chain links TRBV2 to TRBJ1-6, with 7 bases lining up with TRBD1. The CDR3 runs to 15 residues. Germline V CDR1 and CDR2: SNHLY, FYNNEI. Trimming at V came to 6 bases and at J to 6 bases, leaving 8 bases not matched to a gene. CDR3 in amino acids: CASSTDRALNSPLHF. The CDR3 DNA follows: TGTGCCAGCAGCACCGACAGGGCTCTTAATTCACCCCTCCACTTT.

In this sample, this clone turned up once. V usage is TRBV19 and J usage is TRBJ1-4; D is ambiguous. CDR3 length: 15 residues. Germline CDR1 reads LNHDA; CDR2 reads SQIVND (reference sequence). Trimming shortened V by 1 base and J by 8 bases, and 14 bases separated the two germline ends. The CDR3 DNA is TGTGCCAGTAGTATAGTGCCAGGCGCTTGGGAAAAACTGTTTTTT. As protein: CASSIVPGAWEKLFF.

The genes are TRBV4-1 and TRBJ1-6, with TRBD1 matching over 8 bases. The CDR3 has 16 amino acids. The germline gives CDR1 MGHRA, CDR2 YSYEKL. V lost 4 bases to trimming and J lost 8 bases; unmatched junction nucleotides: 10. CDR3 bases: TGCGCCAGCAGCCCCAAAGAGGACAGGGACTATTCACCCCTCCACTTT. The encoded protein is CASSPKEDRDYSPLHF.

The J gene is TRBJ1-1, the V gene TRBV5-5; possible D gene TRBD1, 5 bases. The CDR3 extends over 14 amino acids. CDR1 is SGHKS, CDR2 YYEKEE, per germline (reference sequence). V was pared by 6 bases and J by 1 base, with 13 bases between. The CDR3 loop reads CASTHWGENTEAFF. As DNA, the CDR3 is TGTGCCAGCACCCACTGGGGGGAGAACACTGAAGCTTTCTTT.

V is TRBV30 and J is TRBJ1-5, with 9 bases identical to TRBD1. Germline-derived CDR1 and CDR2 are GTSNPN and SVGIG (reference sequence). J lost 6 bases, V lost 2 bases, and 5 bases had no gene match. The CDR3 length is 14 residues. The CDR3 region is CAWSPRQGVQPQHF. The CDR3, as DNA: TGTGCCTGGAGTCCCCGACAGGGGGTTCAGCCCCAGCATTTT. The whole variable domain, filled in from reference TRBV30 and TRBJ1-5, reads SQTIHQWPATLVQPVGSPLSLECTVEGTSNPNLYWYRQAAGRGLQLLFYSVGIGQISSEVPQNLSASRPQDRQFILSSKKLLLSDSGFYLCAWSPRQGVQPQHFGDGTRLSIL.